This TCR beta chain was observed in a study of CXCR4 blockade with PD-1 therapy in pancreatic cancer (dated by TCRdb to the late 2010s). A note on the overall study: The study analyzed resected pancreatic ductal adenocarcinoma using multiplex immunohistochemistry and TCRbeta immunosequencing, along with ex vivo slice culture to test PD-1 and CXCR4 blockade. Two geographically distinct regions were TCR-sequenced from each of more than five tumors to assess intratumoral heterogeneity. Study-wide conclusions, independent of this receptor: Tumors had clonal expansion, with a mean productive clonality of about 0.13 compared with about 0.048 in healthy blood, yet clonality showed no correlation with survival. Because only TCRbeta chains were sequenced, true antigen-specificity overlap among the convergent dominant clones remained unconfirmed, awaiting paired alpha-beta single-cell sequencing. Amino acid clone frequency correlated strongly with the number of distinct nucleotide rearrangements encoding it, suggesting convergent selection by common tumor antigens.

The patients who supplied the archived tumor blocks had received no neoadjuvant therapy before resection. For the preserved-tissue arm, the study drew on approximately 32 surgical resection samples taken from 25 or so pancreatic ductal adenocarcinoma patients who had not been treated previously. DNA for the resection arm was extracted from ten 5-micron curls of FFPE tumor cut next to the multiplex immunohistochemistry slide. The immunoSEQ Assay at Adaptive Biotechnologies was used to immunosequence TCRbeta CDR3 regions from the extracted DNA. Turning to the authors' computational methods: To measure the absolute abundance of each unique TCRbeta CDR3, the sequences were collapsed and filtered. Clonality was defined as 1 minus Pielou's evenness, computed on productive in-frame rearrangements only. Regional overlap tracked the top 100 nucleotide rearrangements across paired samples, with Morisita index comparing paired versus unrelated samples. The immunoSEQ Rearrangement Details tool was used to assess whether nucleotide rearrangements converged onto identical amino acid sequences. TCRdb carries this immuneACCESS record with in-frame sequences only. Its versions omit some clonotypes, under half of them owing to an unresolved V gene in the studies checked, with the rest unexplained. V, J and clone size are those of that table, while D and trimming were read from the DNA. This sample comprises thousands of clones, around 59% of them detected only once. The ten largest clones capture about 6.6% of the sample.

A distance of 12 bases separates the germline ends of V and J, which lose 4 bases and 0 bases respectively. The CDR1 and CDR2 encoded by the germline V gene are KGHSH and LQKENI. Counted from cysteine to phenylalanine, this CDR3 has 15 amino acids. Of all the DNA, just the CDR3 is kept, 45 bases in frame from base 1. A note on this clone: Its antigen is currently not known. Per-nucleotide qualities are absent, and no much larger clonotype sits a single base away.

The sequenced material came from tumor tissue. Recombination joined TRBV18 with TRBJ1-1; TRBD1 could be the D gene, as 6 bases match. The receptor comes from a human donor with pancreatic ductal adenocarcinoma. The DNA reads TGTGCCAGCTCACAAGGACAGCTAATGAACACTGAAGCTTTCTTT. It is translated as CASSQGQLMNTEAFF.